What follows describes a single TCR beta chain. Germline V lookup: CDR1 ENHRY, CDR2 SYGVKD. The CDR3 loop spans 16 amino acids. V lost 2 bases and J lost 0, with 14 bases in between. This record comes from a study of blood T cell repertoires in COVID-19. Study-level information: The United States, Italy and Spain supplied acute and convalescent COVID-19 samples. T cells, B-cell-depleted T cells, or PBMCs provided the cDNA or gDNA that served as material.

In the study's own analysis: It was from reference gene primer amplification that nucleated cell counts were estimated. The protocol was immunoSEQ multiplex PCR, while the TCRdb copy is restricted to in-frame clones and leaves out a portion. D and trimming come from the DNA, and the V and J calls and clone size come from that table. The table has 150,000 or so clones, over 75% seen once. This clonotype was sampled from a man aged 60-69 years with active or convalescent COVID-19. The chain couples TRBV10-3 to TRBJ2-7; D possibly corresponds to TRBD2 (5 bases). Sequenced sample: peripheral blood. CDR3 in amino acids: CAISEKGVASSYEQYF. The CDR3 nucleotides read TGTGCCATCAGTGAGAAGGGAGTAGCCAGCTCCTACGAGCAGTACTTC.